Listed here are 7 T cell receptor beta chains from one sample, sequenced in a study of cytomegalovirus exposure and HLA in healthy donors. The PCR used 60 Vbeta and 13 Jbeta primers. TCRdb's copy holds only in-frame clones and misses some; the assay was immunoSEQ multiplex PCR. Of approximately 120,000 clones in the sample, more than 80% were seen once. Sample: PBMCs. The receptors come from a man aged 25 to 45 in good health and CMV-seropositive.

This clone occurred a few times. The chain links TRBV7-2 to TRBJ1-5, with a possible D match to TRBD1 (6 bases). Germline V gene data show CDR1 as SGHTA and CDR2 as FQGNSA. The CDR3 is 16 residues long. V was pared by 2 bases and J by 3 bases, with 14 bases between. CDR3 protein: CASSLPQGRYNQPQHF. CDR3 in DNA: TGTGCCAGCAGCTTACCACAGGGTCGCTACAATCAGCCCCAGCATTTT.

DNA for the CDR3: TGTGCCAGCAGCCTACAGGGCTCGGGAAACACCATATATTTT. The encoded protein is CASSLQGSGNTIYF. The chain has TRBV27 and TRBJ1-3; D possibly corresponds to TRBD1 (6 bases). Per germline, CDR1 MNHEY and CDR2 SMNVEV (reference sequence). Deletions cut 6 bases from V and 4 bases from J, with 13 bases between. The CDR3 is 14 residues long.

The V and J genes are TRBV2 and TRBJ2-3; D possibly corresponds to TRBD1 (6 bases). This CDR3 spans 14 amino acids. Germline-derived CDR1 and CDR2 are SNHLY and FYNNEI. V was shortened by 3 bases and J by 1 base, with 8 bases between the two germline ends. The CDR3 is CASSEGAGTDTQYF. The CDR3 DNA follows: TGTGCCAGCAGTGAGGGGGCGGGCACAGATACGCAGTATTTT. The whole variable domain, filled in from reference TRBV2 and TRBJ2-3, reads EPEVTQTPSHQVTQMGQEVILRCVPISNHLYFYWYRQILGQKVEFLVSFYNNEISEKSEIFDDQFSVERPDGSNFTLKIRSTKLEDSAMYFCASSEGAGTDTQYFGPGTRLTVL.

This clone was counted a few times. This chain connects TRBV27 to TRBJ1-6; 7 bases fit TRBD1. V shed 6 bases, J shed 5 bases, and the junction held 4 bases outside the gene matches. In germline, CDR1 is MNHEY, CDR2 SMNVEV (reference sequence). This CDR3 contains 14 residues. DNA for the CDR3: TGTGCCAGCAGGCCGGGACAGCATAATTCACCCCTCCACTTT. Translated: CASRPGQHNSPLHF.

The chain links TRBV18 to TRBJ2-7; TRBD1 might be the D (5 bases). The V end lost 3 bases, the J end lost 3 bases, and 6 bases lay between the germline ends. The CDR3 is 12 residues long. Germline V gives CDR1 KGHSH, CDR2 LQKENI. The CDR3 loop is CASSPDNYEQYF. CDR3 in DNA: TGTGCCAGCTCACCGGACAACTACGAGCAGTACTTC.

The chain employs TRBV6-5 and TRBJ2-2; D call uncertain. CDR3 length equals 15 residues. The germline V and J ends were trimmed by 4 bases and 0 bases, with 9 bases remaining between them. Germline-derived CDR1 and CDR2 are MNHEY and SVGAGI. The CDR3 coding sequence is TGTGCCAGCAGTTCCAGGATTTCGAACACCGGGGAGCTGTTTTTT. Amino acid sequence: CASSSRISNTGELFF.

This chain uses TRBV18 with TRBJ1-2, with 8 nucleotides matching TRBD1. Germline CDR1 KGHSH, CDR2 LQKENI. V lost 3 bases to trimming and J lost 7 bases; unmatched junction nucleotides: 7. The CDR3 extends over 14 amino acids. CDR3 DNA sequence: TGTGCCAGCTCACCCCTGGACAGGGTTACTGGCTACACCTTC. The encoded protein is CASSPLDRVTGYTF.